The present T cell receptor (beta chain) was sequenced within a study of cytomegalovirus exposure and HLA in healthy donors. Study at large: Earlier sequencing of 150 million to 200 million T cells yielded approximately 100 million unique TCR beta sequences. As released early, the data held 75 million to 90 million unique TCRs from HLA-typed donors. The study's findings and limits: In an earlier analysis, in under 700 donors, most V segments appeared productive either ~87% or ~30% of the time. Reports indicate that TCR beta sequences accurately predicted the HLA-A and HLA-B alleles of most subjects.

The CDR3 has 16 amino acids. Germline V gene sequence: CDR1 SEHNR, CDR2 FQNEAQ (reference sequence). The V gene end was trimmed by 5 bases and the J gene end by 0 bases; junction bases not matched to a gene: 5. On this clone: The antigen remains unidentified.

PCR used 60 Vbeta primers and 13 Jbeta primers. Using immunoSEQ multiplex PCR, the repertoire was profiled, and TCRdb retains in-frame clones only, with some absent. The sample carries about 100,000 clones, about 72% recorded once. This sequence was found in a woman between 55 and 75 years old in good health and CMV-seropositive. Sequencing input: PBMCs. The chain is built from TRBV7-9 and TRBJ2-5, with 11 bases identical to TRBD1. The CDR3 coding sequence is TGTGCCAGCAGCCCCGGGGACAGGGGGAACCAAGAGACCCAGTACTTC. This codes for CASSPGDRGNQETQYF.